This entry features one TCR beta chain sequence. The CDR3 sequence is 15 residues long. Trimming cost V 4 bases and J 2 bases, with 15 bases left between them. The germline V gene has CDR1 MNHNY and CDR2 SVGAGI (reference sequence). The entry originates in a study of cytomegalovirus exposure and HLA in healthy donors. 13 Jbeta primers and 60 Vbeta primers were used for the PCR. Measured with immunoSEQ multiplex PCR; TCRdb has only the in-frame clones, and not every one. Of 150,000 to 200,000 clones listed, about four fifths were seen once; the top ten hold roughly 0.99%. This receptor was obtained from a woman in her thirties or forties in good health and CMV-seronegative. The sequencing sample was made of PBMCs. The chain has TRBV6-6 and TRBJ2-7; D gene unclear. Written as DNA, the CDR3 is TGTGCCAGCAGTTCCGTGAACTCGGGTCCCTACGAGCAGTACTTC. It translates to CASSSVNSGPYEQYF.